The entry below describes one T cell receptor (beta chain). This record comes from a study of T cell changes during pregnancy in multiple sclerosis. Method: immunoSEQ multiplex PCR; TCRdb's copy keeps in-frame clones and lacks some. The table lists tens of thousands of clones, 85% to 95% of them singletons, with more than 2% in the top ten. CDR3 length: 12 amino acids. Germline CDR1 is GTSNPN and CDR2 is SVGIG (reference sequence). Trimming left V 1 base short and J 12 bases short, with 12 bases between. Specimen: peripheral blood, collected after pregnancy. The chain employs TRBV30 and TRBJ1-4; no definite D call. The sequence derives from a female donor with multiple sclerosis, enrolled in a pregnancy study. The CDR3 region is CAWSEGVAQLFF. The CDR3 DNA follows: TGTGCCTGGAGTGAGGGAGTCGCGCAACTGTTTTTT.